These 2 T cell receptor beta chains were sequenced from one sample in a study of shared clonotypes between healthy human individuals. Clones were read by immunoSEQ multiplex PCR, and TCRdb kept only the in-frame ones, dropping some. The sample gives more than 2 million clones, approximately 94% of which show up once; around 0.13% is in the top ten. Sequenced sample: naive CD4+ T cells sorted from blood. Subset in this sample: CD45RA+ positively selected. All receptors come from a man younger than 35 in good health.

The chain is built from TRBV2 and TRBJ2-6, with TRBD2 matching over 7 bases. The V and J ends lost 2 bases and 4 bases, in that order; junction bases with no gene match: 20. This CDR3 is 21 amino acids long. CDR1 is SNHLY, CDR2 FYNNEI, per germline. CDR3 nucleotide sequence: TGTGCCAGCAGTGAAATCCCCTTTGGGGGGGAAAAAGTTGCCGGGGCCAACGTCCTGACTTTC. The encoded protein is CASSEIPFGGEKVAGANVLTF.

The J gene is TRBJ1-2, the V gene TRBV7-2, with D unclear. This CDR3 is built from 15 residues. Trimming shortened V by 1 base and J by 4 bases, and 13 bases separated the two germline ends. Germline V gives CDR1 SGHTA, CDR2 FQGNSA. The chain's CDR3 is CASSLDRTTVYGYTF. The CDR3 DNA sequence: TGTGCCAGCAGCTTAGATAGGACCACAGTCTATGGCTACACCTTC.